Presented here are 9 T cell receptor beta chains from one specimen sequenced in a study of shared clonotypes between healthy human individuals. This table comes from immunoSEQ multiplex PCR, and its TCRdb copy is limited to in-frame clones, with some not included. The sample carries more than 2,000,000 clones, more than 85% recorded once. Sequencing input: naive CD4+ T cells from PBMCs. Subset denoted: CD45RA+ positively selected. The receptors originated from a man between 18 and 35 years old in good health. Some clones in this sample may be carry-over from other donors' samples.

This rearrangement joins TRBV7-9 to TRBJ2-2, with a weak D call TRBD2 (6 bases). The germline V gene encodes CDR1 SEHNR and CDR2 FQNEAQ (reference sequence). This CDR3 region has 16 residues. This CDR3 is CALPTEAGTNTGELFF. DNA of the CDR3: TGTGCTTTACCGACGGAGGCGGGAACGAACACCGGGGAGCTGTTTTTT. Variable domain in full (rest from reference TRBV7-9 and TRBJ2-2): DTGVSQNPRHKITKRGQNVTFRCDPISEHNRLYWYRQTLGQGPEFLTYFQNEAQLEKSRLLSDRFSAERPKGSFSTLEIQRTEQGDSAMYLCALPTEAGTNTGELFFGEGSRLTVL.

The chain joins TRBV25-1 to TRBJ2-5; D not resolved. The germline V gene has CDR1 MGHDK and CDR2 SYGVNS. Trimming stripped 0 bases from V and 5 bases from J, with 10 bases between. This CDR3 has 14 residues. The CDR3 spells CASSEYNSGETQYF. The CDR3 bases are TGTGCCAGCAGTGAATATAATAGTGGGGAGACCCAGTACTTC. Supplemented by reference TRBV25-1 and TRBJ2-5, the full variable domain reads EADIYQTPRYLVIGTGKKITLECSQTMGHDKMYWYQQDPGMELHLIHYSYGVNSTEKGDLSSESTVSRIRTEHFPLTLESARPSHTSQYLCASSEYNSGETQYFGPGTRLLVL.

The chain couples TRBV27 to TRBJ1-1; no firm D call. The germline V gene encodes CDR1 MNHEY and CDR2 SMNVEV (reference sequence). Trimming took off 3 bases at V and 1 base at J, with 9 bases between the two ends. The CDR3 has 14 amino acids. CDR3 loop: CASSLSYGNTEAFF. CDR3 DNA: TGTGCCAGCAGTTTGTCCTATGGGAACACTGAAGCTTTCTTT.

In regard to this clone: This same CDR3 is encoded by further DNA sequences in the sample. The V and J genes are TRBV20-1 and TRBJ2-5; D might be TRBD2 (5 bases). Per the germline V gene, CDR1 is DFQATT and CDR2 is SNEGSKA (reference sequence). There are 11 residues in the CDR3. The V and J ends lost 6 bases and 2 bases respectively, with 7 bases between them. CDR3: CSARVQETQYF. DNA of the CDR3: TGCAGTGCGCGGGTACAAGAGACCCAGTACTTC.

The chain joins TRBV18 to TRBJ1-4; D ambiguous. The CDR3 contains 15 residues. Germline V gene data show CDR1 as KGHSH and CDR2 as LQKENI. V lost 3 bases and J 1 base, leaving 9 bases between the germline ends. The CDR3 nucleotides read TGTGCCAGCTCACCTCCCGGGGTAACTAATGAAAAACTGTTTTTT. It specifies CASSPPGVTNEKLFF.

V and J are TRBV29-1 and TRBJ2-1; D unclear. Deletions cut 3 bases from V and 10 bases from J, with 13 bases between. The CDR3 runs 12 residues. Germline loops: CDR1 SQVTM, CDR2 ANQGSEA. CDR3 amino acids: CSVEVAQWEQFF. The CDR3 bases are TGCAGCGTTGAGGTCGCCCAATGGGAGCAGTTCTTC.

This sequence joins TRBV5-1 and TRBJ2-7, with D possibly being TRBD1 or TRBD2 (6 bases each). V shed 5 bases and J shed 6 bases, with 18 bases lying between them. CDR3 length equals 14 residues. Germline lookup yields CDR1 SGHRS and CDR2 YFSETQ. The CDR3 region has the DNA TGCGCCAGCAGTTCAGGCTGGGGGGCTAGCGAGCAGTACTTC. This sequence encodes CASSSGWGASEQYF.

This clone was detected only once. The chain has TRBV5-4 and TRBJ1-2, with D hard to call. Germline V lookup: CDR1 SGHNT, CDR2 YYREEE (reference sequence). V was clipped by 4 bases and J by 2 bases, with 9 bases between them. This CDR3 spans 13 amino acids. The CDR3 region has the DNA TGTGCCAGCAGCCGCGAACGAAACTATGGCTACACCTTC. This translates into CASSRERNYGYTF.

This clone has just a few counts. The chain has TRBV30 and TRBJ1-1; tentative D call: TRBD1 (5 bases). The germline CDR1 and CDR2 sequences are GTSNPN and SVGIG (reference sequence). CDR3 length: 13 amino acids. V lost 3 bases to trimming and J lost 2 bases, with 10 bases between them. The CDR3 DNA reads TGTGCCTGGAGCGGGGCCCTCAACACTGAAGCTTTCTTT. Its protein product is CAWSGALNTEAFF.